These T cell receptor beta chains were read from a single sample in a study of cytotoxic CD8 clonotypes in ibrutinib-treated CLL. This table comes from immunoSEQ multiplex PCR, and its TCRdb copy is limited to in-frame clones, with some not included. This table has around 140,000 clones, 76% appearing once. Sequencing used PBMCs, obtained after 24 months of ibrutinib treatment. The receptors derive from a human donor with chronic lymphocytic leukemia. Each CDR3 is given with its conserved first and last residue. D genes are given only for firm matches. Not every row has a clone size; where given, it reads once, few, many or a size class.

cdr3_aa,cdr3_nt,clone_size,v_call,d_call,j_call
CASSLEDTSYNEQFF,TGCGCCAGCAGCTTGGAGGACACTTCCTACAATGAGCAGTTCTTC,-,TRBV5-1,-,TRBJ2-1
CASRAPVGTDTGELFF,TGTGCCAGCAGGGCCCCCGTGGGCACCGACACCGGGGAGCTGTTTTTT,-,TRBV7-9,-,TRBJ2-2
CASSPPTSGSATDTQYF,TGTGCCAGCAGCCCCCCGACTAGCGGGTCTGCCACAGATACGCAGTATTTT,-,TRBV9,TRBD2,TRBJ2-3
CASSPRQGATGELFF,TGTGCCAGCAGCCCACGACAGGGTGCCACCGGGGAGCTGTTTTTT,once,TRBV7-2,TRBD1,TRBJ2-2
CASSFLGINEQFF,TGCGCCAGCAGCTTCCTGGGCATTAATGAGCAGTTCTTC,-,TRBV5-1,-,TRBJ2-1
CAIRDPAAGGSNYEQYF,TGTGCCATCAGGGACCCAGCGGCGGGAGGCTCCAACTACGAGCAGTACTTC,-,TRBV10-3,TRBD2,TRBJ2-7
CASSLEGRQGREAFF,TGCGCCAGCAGCTTGGAGGGGCGACAGGGGCGGGAAGCTTTCTTT,-,TRBV5-1,TRBD1,TRBJ1-1
CASSLGTGYNEQFF,TGTGCCAGCAGTCTCGGGACAGGGTACAATGAGCAGTTCTTC,-,TRBV28,TRBD1,TRBJ2-1
CASSRKRDRALGEQFF,TGTGCCAGCTCACGAAAACGGGACCGAGCCCTGGGTGAGCAGTTCTTC,-,TRBV18,-,TRBJ2-1
CASSPGPGNTIYF,TGTGCCAGCTCACCAGGACCGGGAAACACCATATATTTT,-,TRBV18,-,TRBJ1-3
CASSRNVGSPLHF,TGTGCCAGCAGCCGCAACGTGGGATCACCCCTCCACTTT,-,TRBV28,-,TRBJ1-6
CASSFSQGDTQYF,TGTGCCAGCAGCTTCTCTCAAGGGGATACGCAGTATTTT,-,TRBV7-3,-,TRBJ2-3
CASSIGQGDTEAFF,TGTGCCAGTAGTATCGGACAGGGGGACACTGAAGCTTTCTTT,-,TRBV19,TRBD1,TRBJ1-1
CASSQGSGEAFGNTIYF,TGCGCCAGCAGCCAAGGGTCAGGGGAAGCTTTTGGAAACACCATATATTTT,once,TRBV4-1,-,TRBJ1-3
CARPHRGRENEKLFF,TGTGCCAGACCCCACCGGGGGCGCGAAAATGAAAAACTGTTTTTT,-,TRBV28,-,TRBJ1-4
CASSGQGHYGYTF,TGTGCCAGCAGCGGACAGGGGCACTATGGCTACACCTTC,-,TRBV2,TRBD1,TRBJ1-2
CASSLGPGGYGYTF,TGTGCCAGCAGCTTGGGGCCAGGGGGCTATGGCTACACCTTC,few,TRBV7-9,TRBD1,TRBJ1-2
CASRVGGRGETQYF,TGTGCCTCGAGAGTGGGGGGTAGGGGAGAGACCCAGTACTTC,-,TRBV7-2,-,TRBJ2-5
CAISEGVAGALTKETQYF,TGTGCCATCAGTGAGGGGGTAGCGGGGGCCTTAACCAAAGAGACCCAGTACTTC,-,TRBV10-3,TRBD2,TRBJ2-5
CASSPSGGRGEKLFF,TGTGCCAGCTCACCATCCGGAGGACGAGGTGAAAAACTGTTTTTT,-,TRBV18,-,TRBJ1-4
CASSPGQGAVGYTF,TGTGCCAGCAGCCCAGGACAGGGGGCTGTTGGCTACACCTTC,-,TRBV9,TRBD1,TRBJ1-2
CASSLVPSGPYEQYF,TGTGCCAGCAGCTTGGTGCCTAGCGGGCCCTACGAGCAGTACTTC,-,TRBV5-6,TRBD2,TRBJ2-7
CASSQDSGRDVSSYNEQFF,TGCGCCAGCAGCCAAGATAGCGGGAGGGACGTTAGCTCCTACAATGAGCAGTTCTTC,-,TRBV4-3,TRBD2,TRBJ2-1
CASSIRVWGEQYF,TGTGCCAGTAGTATTCGGGTTTGGGGCGAGCAGTACTTC,-,TRBV19,-,TRBJ2-7
CASSVGPGQGAGEAFF,TGTGCCAGCAGCGTAGGGCCGGGACAGGGGGCAGGTGAAGCTTTCTTT,-,TRBV9,TRBD1,TRBJ1-1
CATLDGRNYGYTF,TGTGCCACCCTGGACGGGAGGAACTATGGCTACACCTTC,-,TRBV10-3,-,TRBJ1-2
CASSPPGQGAYNEQFF,TGTGCCAGCTCACCCCCGGGACAGGGAGCCTACAATGAGCAGTTCTTC,-,TRBV18,TRBD1,TRBJ2-1
CASSSRTGSNQPQHF,TGTGCCAGCAGCTCCAGGACAGGCTCCAATCAGCCCCAGCATTTT,-,TRBV7-2,TRBD1,TRBJ1-5
CASSQEVLGGRAETQYF,TGTGCCAGCAGCCAAGAGGTTTTGGGCGGGAGGGCTGAGACCCAGTACTTC,-,TRBV4-2,TRBD2,TRBJ2-5
CASSAGDTQYF,TGTGCCAGTAGTGCGGGGGATACGCAGTATTTT,-,TRBV19,-,TRBJ2-3
CASSLFTEGLAGPYEQYF,TGTGCCAGCAGTTTATTTACAGAAGGACTAGCGGGACCCTACGAGCAGTACTTC,-,TRBV28,TRBD2,TRBJ2-7
CASSYSVGSRSYEQYF,TGTGCCAGCAGTTACTCGGTGGGCAGCCGGTCCTACGAGCAGTACTTC,-,TRBV6-5,-,TRBJ2-7
CASSLEGGHSYNEQFF,TGTGCCAGCAGCTTAGAGGGGGGGCACTCCTACAATGAGCAGTTCTTC,once,TRBV11-2,-,TRBJ2-1
CSVGAGGPGIQYF,TGCAGCGTGGGGGCCGGGGGGCCGGGCATTCAGTACTTC,-,TRBV29-1,-,TRBJ2-4
CASSRQGGAEAFF,TGTGCCAGCAGCCGACAGGGGGGCGCTGAAGCTTTCTTT,-,TRBV2,TRBD1,TRBJ1-1
CASRPTWASGRVNEQFF,TGTGCCAGCCGCCCGACATGGGCTAGCGGGAGGGTAAATGAGCAGTTCTTC,few,TRBV7-9,TRBD2,TRBJ2-1
CASSPRQGAVEAFF,TGTGCCAGTAGTCCCCGACAGGGGGCTGTTGAAGCTTTCTTT,-,TRBV19,TRBD1,TRBJ1-1
CASSYSGTSSYNEQFF,TGTGCCAGCAGTTACTCGGGGACCAGCTCCTACAATGAGCAGTTCTTC,-,TRBV6-5,-,TRBJ2-1
CASSSGQGALETQYF,TGTGCCAGCAGCTCAGGACAGGGGGCGTTGGAGACCCAGTACTTC,-,TRBV4-2,TRBD1,TRBJ2-5
CASSPLGDEQFF,TGTGCCAGCAGCCCACTGGGGGATGAGCAGTTCTTC,-,TRBV7-2,-,TRBJ2-1
CASHPGGTDTQYF,TGTGCCAGCCACCCCGGGGGCACAGATACGCAGTATTTT,-,TRBV18,-,TRBJ2-3